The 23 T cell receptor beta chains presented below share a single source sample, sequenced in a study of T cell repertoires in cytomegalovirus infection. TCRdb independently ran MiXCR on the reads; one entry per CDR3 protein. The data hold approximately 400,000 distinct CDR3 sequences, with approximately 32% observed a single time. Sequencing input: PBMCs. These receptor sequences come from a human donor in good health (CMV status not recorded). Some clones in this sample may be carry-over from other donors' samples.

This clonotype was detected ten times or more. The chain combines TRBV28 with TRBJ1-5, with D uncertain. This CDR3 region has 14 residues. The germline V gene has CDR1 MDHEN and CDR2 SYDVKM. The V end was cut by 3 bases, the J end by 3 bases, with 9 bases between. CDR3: CASSFFGSNQPQHF. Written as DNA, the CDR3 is TGTGCCAGCAGTTTTTTCGGATCCAATCAGCCCCAGCATTTT.

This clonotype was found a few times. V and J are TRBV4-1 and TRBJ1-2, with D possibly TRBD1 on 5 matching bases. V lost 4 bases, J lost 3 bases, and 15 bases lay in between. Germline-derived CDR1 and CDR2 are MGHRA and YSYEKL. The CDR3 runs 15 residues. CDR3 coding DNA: TGCGCCAGCAGCCCCACCCGGGACGGGCACTATGGCTACACCTTC. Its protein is CASSPTRDGHYGYTF.

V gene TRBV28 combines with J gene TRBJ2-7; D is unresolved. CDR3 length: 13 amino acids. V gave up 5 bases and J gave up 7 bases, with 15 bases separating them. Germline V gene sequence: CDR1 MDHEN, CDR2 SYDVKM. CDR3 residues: CASSLASYLEQYF. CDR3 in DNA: TGTGCCAGCAGTCTCGCCTCGTACCTGGAGCAGTACTTC.

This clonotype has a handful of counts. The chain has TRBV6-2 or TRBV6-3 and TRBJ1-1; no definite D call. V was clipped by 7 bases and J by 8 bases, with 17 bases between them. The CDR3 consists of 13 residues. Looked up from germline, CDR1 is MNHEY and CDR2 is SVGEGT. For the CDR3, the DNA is TGTGCCAGCATGTACCGGTGGGCCCCAGAAGCTTTCTTT. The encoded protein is CASMYRWAPEAFF.

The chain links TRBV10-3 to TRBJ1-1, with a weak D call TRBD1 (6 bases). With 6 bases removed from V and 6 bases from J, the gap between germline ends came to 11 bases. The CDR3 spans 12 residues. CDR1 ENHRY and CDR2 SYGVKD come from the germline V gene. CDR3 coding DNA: TGTGCCATCAGCACGGACAGATCTGAAGCTTTCTTT. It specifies CAISTDRSEAFF.

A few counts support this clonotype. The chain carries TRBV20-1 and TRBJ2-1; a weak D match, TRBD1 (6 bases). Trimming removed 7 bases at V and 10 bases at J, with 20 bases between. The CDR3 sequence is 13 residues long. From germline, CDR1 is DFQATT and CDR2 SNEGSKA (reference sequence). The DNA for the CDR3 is TGCAGTGGAGGAAGGGGGTCCCGAGGGGAGCAGTTCTTC. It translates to CSGGRGSRGEQFF.

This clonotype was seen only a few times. As DNA, the CDR3 is TGCGCCAGCAGCCAAGTATGGGGACAGCCCCAGCATTTT. Translated, it gives CASSQVWGQPQHF. J is TRBJ1-5 and V is TRBV4-1; D gene ambiguous. Trimming removed 1 base at V and 7 bases at J, with 8 bases between. CDR1 is MGHRA and CDR2 is YSYEKL in the germline V gene. This CDR3 has 13 residues.

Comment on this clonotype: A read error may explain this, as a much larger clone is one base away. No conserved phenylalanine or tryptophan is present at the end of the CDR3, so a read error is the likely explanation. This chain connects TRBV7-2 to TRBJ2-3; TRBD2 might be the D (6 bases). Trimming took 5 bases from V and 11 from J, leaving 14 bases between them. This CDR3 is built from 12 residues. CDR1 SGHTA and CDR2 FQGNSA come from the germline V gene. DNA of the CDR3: TGTGCCAGCAGCCCGATCGGGGGAGTGCAGTATGTT. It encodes CASSPIGGVQYV.

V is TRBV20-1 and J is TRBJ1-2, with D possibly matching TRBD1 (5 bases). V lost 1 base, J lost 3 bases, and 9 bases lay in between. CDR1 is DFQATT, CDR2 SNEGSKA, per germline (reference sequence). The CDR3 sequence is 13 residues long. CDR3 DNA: TGCAGTGCTAGAGGCAGGGTTTACTATGGCTACACCTTC. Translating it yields CSARGRVYYGYTF.

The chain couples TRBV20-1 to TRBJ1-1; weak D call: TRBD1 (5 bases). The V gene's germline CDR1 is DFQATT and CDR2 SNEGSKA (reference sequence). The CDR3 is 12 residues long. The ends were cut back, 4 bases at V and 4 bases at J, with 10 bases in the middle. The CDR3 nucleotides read TGCAGTGCTACCCAGGGAGGCACTGAAGCTTTCTTT. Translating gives CSATQGGTEAFF.

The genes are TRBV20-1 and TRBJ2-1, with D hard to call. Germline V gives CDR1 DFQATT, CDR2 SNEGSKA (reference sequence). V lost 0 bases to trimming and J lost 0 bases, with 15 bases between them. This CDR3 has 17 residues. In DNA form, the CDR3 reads TGCAGTGCTAGAGAGGTGAAGGAGTTGAGCTCCTACAATGAGCAGTTCTTC. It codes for CSAREVKELSSYNEQFF.

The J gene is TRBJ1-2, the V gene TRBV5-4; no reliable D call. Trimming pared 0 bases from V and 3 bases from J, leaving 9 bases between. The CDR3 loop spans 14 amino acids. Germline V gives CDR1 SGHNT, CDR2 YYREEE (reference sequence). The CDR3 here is CASSLGGSDYGYTF. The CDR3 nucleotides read TGTGCCAGCAGCTTGGGAGGTTCGGACTATGGCTACACCTTC.

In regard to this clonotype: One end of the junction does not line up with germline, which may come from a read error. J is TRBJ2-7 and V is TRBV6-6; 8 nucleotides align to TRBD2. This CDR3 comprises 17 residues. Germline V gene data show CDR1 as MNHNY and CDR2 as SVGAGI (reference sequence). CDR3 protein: CASSYTPGAGGTYEQYF. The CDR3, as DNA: TGTGCCAGCAGTTATACCCCGGGCGCGGGGGGCACCTACGAGCAGTATTTC.

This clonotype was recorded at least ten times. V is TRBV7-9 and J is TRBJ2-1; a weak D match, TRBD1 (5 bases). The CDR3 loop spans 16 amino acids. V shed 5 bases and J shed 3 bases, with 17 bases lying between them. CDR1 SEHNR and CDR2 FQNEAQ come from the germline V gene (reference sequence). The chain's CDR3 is CASSTTGVARYNEQFF. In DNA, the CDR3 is TGTGCCAGCAGCACCACAGGCGTAGCTCGCTACAATGAGCAGTTCTTC. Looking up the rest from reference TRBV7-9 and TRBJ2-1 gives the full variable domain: DTGVSQNPRHKITKRGQNVTFRCDPISEHNRLYWYRQTLGQGPEFLTYFQNEAQLEKSRLLSDRFSAERPKGSFSTLEIQRTEQGDSAMYLCASSTTGVARYNEQFFGPGTRLTVL.

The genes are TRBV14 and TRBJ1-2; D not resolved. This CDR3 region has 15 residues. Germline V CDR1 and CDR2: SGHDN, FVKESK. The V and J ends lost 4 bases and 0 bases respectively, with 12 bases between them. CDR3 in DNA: TGTGCCAGCAGCCCGTGGACCGCCGCTAACTATGGCTACACCTTC. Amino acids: CASSPWTAANYGYTF. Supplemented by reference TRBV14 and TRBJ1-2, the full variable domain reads EAGVTQFPSHSVIEKGQTVTLRCDPISGHDNLYWYRRVMGKEIKFLLHFVKESKQDESGMPNNRFLAERTGGTYSTLKVQPAELEDSGVYFCASSPWTAANYGYTFGSGTRLTVV.

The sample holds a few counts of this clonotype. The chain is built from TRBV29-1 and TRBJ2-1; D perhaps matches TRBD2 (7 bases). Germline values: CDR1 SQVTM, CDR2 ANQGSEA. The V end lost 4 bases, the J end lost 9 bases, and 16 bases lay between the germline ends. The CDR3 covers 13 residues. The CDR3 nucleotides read TGCAGCGTTGGGTGGGGGGGCGAAGGTGAGCAGTTCTTC. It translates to CSVGWGGEGEQFF.

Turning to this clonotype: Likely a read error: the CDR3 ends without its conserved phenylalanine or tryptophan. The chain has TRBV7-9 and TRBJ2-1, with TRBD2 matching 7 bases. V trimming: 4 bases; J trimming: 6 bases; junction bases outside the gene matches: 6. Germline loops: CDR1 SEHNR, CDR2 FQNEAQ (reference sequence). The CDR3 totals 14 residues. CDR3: CASSYGGNANEQFL. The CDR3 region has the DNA TGTGCCAGCAGCTACGGGGGGAATGCCAATGAGCAGTTCTTA.

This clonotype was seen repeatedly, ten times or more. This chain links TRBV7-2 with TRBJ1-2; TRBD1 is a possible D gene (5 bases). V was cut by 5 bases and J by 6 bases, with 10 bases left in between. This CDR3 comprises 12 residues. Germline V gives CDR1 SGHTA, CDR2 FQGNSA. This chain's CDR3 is CASSPGVDGYTF. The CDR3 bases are TGTGCCAGCAGCCCGGGGGTTGATGGCTACACCTTC.

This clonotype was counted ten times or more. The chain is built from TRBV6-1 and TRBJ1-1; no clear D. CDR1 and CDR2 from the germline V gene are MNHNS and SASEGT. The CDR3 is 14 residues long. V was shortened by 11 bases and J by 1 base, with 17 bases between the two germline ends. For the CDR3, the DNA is TGTGCCGGCAAAGAGGGTTCGCCGAACACTGAAGCTTTCTTT. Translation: CAGKEGSPNTEAFF.

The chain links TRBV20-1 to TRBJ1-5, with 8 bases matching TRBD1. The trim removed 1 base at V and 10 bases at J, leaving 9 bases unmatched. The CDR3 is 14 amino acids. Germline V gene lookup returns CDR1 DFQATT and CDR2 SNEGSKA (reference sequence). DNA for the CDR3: TGCAGTGCTAGAGGTCCGGGACAGGTCGGCCCCCAGCATTTT. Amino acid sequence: CSARGPGQVGPQHF.

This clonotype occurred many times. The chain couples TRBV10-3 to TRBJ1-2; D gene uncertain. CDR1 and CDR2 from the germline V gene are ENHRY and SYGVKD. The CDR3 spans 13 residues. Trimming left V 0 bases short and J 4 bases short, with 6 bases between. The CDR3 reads CAISESEFYGYTF. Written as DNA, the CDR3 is TGTGCCATCAGTGAGTCGGAATTCTATGGCTACACCTTC.

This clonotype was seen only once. This CDR3 is CAWSARINEKLFF. CDR3 in DNA: TGTGCCTGGAGTGCTCGGATTAATGAAAAACTGTTTTTT. The gene calls are TRBV30 and TRBJ1-4; no definite D call. This CDR3 has 13 residues. V dropped 1 base and J dropped 4 bases, with 7 bases sitting between them. Germline loops: CDR1 GTSNPN, CDR2 SVGIG (reference sequence).

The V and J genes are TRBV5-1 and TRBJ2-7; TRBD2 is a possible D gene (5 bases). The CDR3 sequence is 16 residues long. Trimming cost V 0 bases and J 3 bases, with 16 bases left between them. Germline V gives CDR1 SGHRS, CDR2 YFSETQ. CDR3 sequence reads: CASSLVAGSAGYEQYF. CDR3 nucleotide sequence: TGCGCCAGCAGCTTGGTAGCTGGGTCGGCGGGCTACGAGCAGTACTTC.